This section outlines one TCR beta chain sequence together with its context. This clonotype was picked up many times. Its antigen is unknown. Base-call qualities are not available, and no considerably larger clone is one nucleotide away. The library was produced with 5' RACE. The instrument given in TCRdb is NextSeq 500. The TCR library protocol attached unique molecular identifiers to individual cDNA molecules to correct for sequencing error and PCR bias. TCR alpha and beta chains were both sequenced, and the abundances of alpha and beta sequences in each sample were closely correlated with each other. Turning to the authors' computational methods: Decombinator V4 was used to annotate TCR sequences for V gene, J gene and CDR3. Expanded TCRs were defined as changing significantly between any two time points under a Poisson model with p below 0.0001. TCR abundances were normalised to the total number of TCRs sequenced per sample and expressed as counts per million. MAIT TCRs were defined by TRAV1-2 paired with TRAJ12, TRAJ20 or TRAJ33, and iNKT TCRs by TRAV10 paired with TRAJ18. VDJdb, accessed 1 November 2021, was searched for CMV, EBV and SARS-CoV-2 annotated TCRs, excluding TCRs annotated for multiple antigens. The public reads were quality trimmed at Q25 with fastp and then assembled into clones with MiXCR by TCRdb, keeping productive beta chains. CDR3 protein sequences are deduplicated, and each keeps its most common genes and DNA. For this entry, the V and J calls and clone size follow TCRdb and not the study's own pipeline. The sample data list about 52,000 distinct CDR3 sequences, and 6.5% to 9% of these were observed just once. Around 9.4% of the sample comes from the top ten.

The sample originates from a study of early T cells in non-severe SARS-CoV-2 infection (dated by TCRdb to 2020 to 2022). Context from the whole study: Because TCR sequencing was done on bulk RNA from unsorted whole blood, the alpha and beta chains could not be paired.

Set within a cohort of healthcare workers in London, UK, this nested case-control study involved weekly PCR testing of nasopharyngeal swabs along with blood sampling. Healthcare workers were recruited between 23 and 31 March 2020, during the week of the UK lockdown, and were followed weekly for up to roughly 16 weeks. The paper as a whole reports these results and caveats: VDJdb matching was skewed toward anti-spike CD8 responses and likely underestimated virus-specific expansions, missing private and CD4 specificities.

The junction carries 7 bases between V and J, which are trimmed by 2 bases and 5 bases respectively. The CDR3 holds 13 amino acids from the cysteine to the phenylalanine. Just the 39-base CDR3 DNA is kept, in frame starting at base 1. Per the germline V gene, SGHVS is the CDR1 and FNYEAQ is the CDR2. The sequence came from an adult who was a healthcare worker with PCR-confirmed SARS-CoV-2 infection or an uninfected control (not recorded which). Here the chain combines TRBV7-6 and TRBJ2-1; 5 matching bases give a weak D call of TRBD1. Source material: whole blood. CDR3 region: CASSLNRNNEQFF. In nucleotides, the sequence is TGTGCCAGCAGCTTAAACAGGAACAATGAGCAGTTCTTC.